This T cell receptor (beta chain) was identified during a study of identical twins. The J segment lost 4 bases and the V segment lost 6 bases, leaving 10 bases of the junction unmatched. The CDR3 runs to 16 residues. The V gene's germline CDR1 is MNHEY and CDR2 SVGEGT. TCRdb passed the 5' RACE reads through MiXCR, listing each CDR3 protein once. The top ten hold around 0.9% of the sample, which has roughly 500,000 distinct CDR3 sequences, around 20% seen once. This sample also belongs to another study, concerning T cells expressing NK-cell markers. That publication notes: Specificity for HCMV among expanded NKG2C+ T cell clones was not established.

This chain joins TRBV6-2 or TRBV6-3 and TRBJ1-5, with 9 bases lining up with TRBD1. The specimen sequenced was CD4+ T cells sorted from blood. The clonotype comes from a woman between 18 and 29 years old in good health. CDR3 residues: CASRTGTGFGNQPQHF. The CDR3 coding sequence is TGTGCCAGCAGGACCGGGACAGGGTTTGGGAATCAGCCCCAGCATTTT.